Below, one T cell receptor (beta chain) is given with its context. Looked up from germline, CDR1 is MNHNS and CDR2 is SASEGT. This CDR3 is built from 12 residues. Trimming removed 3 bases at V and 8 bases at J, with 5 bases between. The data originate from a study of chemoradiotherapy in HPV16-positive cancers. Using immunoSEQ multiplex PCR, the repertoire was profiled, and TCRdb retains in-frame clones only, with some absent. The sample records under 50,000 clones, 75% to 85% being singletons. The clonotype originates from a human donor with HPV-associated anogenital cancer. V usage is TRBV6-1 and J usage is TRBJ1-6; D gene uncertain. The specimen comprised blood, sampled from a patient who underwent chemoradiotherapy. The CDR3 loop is CASSDPDSPLHF. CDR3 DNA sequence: TGTGCCAGCAGTGATCCCGATTCACCCCTCCACTTT.